This TCR beta chain was sequenced in a study of beta chain features in type 1 diabetes. The length of the CDR3 is 16 residues. Germline V gene lookup returns CDR1 SGHNT and CDR2 YYREEE (reference sequence). V was shortened by 1 base and J by 4 bases, with 17 bases between the two germline ends. General study results and limits: For TCRB rearrangement, an influence of HLA type remained unresolved here. The naive, central memory and Treg TCRB repertoires showed an apparent similarity that was greater among patients than among healthy donors. TCRB CDR3s were moderately but significantly shorter in Type 1 diabetes patients in all four CD4+ subsets.

Since all of the isolated RNA was reverse transcribed, expressed TCRB transcripts were what got sequenced. TCRdb's table, derived via immunoSEQ multiplex PCR, lists solely in-frame clones and lacks some. The sample has a few hundred thousand clones; 8% to 10% are singletons. This clone was observed a few times. The antigen remains unidentified. Averaging around 120 mL, one heparinised blood draw was given by each donor. The sequenced sample consisted of central memory CD4+ T cells from blood. The chain uses TRBV5-4 and TRBJ2-5; tentative D call: TRBD2 (5 bases). This TCR was recovered from a man aged 25-45 years with type 1 diabetes. CDR3 loop: CASSLMVGESGETQYF. In DNA form, the CDR3 reads TGTGCCAGCAGCTTGATGGTTGGGGAGAGTGGAGAGACCCAGTACTTC.